Described below is a single TCR beta chain sequence and its context. The data are from a study of blood T cells in healthy people across ages. The V gene's germline CDR1 is LGHNA and CDR2 YSLEER. The ends were cut back, 1 base at V and 0 bases at J, with 7 bases in the middle. This CDR3 is 16 amino acids long. Primers used in a second PCR of roughly 7 to 11 cycles were a sample-barcoded 5' primer and a J-beta primer mix. Each sample provided no less than 3 million CDR3-containing paired-end reads. A single record per CDR3 protein comes from TCRdb applying MiXCR to the 5' RACE reads. The sample has around 1,000,000 distinct CDR3 sequences, about two fifths seen once.

Sequencing was performed on blood. The source is a man aged 18 to 30 in good health. V usage is TRBV4-3 and J usage is TRBJ2-6; D is ambiguous. The chain's CDR3 is CASSQGVGSGANVLTF. The DNA for the CDR3 is TGCGCCAGCAGCCAAGGGGTGGGCTCTGGGGCCAACGTCCTGACTTTC.